The T cell receptor (beta chain) described here comes from a study of tumor-infiltrating lymphocytes in primary liver carcinoma. This CDR3 is built from 15 residues. Germline values: CDR1 PRHDT, CDR2 FYEKMQ (reference sequence). V dropped 1 base and J dropped 4 bases, with 8 bases sitting between them. This clonotype was found once. This could be a read error, since a much larger clone is one nucleotide away. The authors took blood RNA from unsorted whole blood and also extracted germline DNA. With around 500 ng total RNA as template and a constant-region primer, TCR beta cDNA was made. Slightly modified ARM-PCR with three nested multiplex PCR rounds yielded TCR beta libraries. Amplification in the first two PCR rounds was performed using TRBV1-TRBV30 forward primers and a C-beta reverse primer for 10 cycles each. TCRdb recomputed calls from the multiplex PCR reads with MiXCR, one row per CDR3 protein. Of about 200,000 distinct CDR3 sequences in the sample, roughly two thirds were seen once.

The gene calls are TRBV13 and TRBJ1-6; D uncertain. The TCR originated in an older woman with primary liver carcinoma and hepatitis B virus infection. Sequencing was performed on peripheral blood. In DNA, the CDR3 is TGTGCCAGCAGCTTAGATCAAGGGTATAATTCACCCCTCCACTTT. Amino acid sequence: CASSLDQGYNSPLHF.